Shown below are 13 T cell receptor beta chains from a single sample sequenced in a study of PD-1 blockade in classical Hodgkin lymphoma. Clones were read by immunoSEQ multiplex PCR, and TCRdb kept only the in-frame ones, dropping some. The sample lists under 100,000 clones, over 80% occurring once. All patients relapsed after autologous stem cell transplantation, and brentuximab vedotin exposure varied. The sequencing here drew on peripheral blood mononuclear cells (PBMCs), taken at baseline. These receptor sequences come from a human donor with classical Hodgkin lymphoma.

The J gene is TRBJ2-1, the V gene TRBV7-3; 9 bases fit TRBD2. V lost 0 bases to trimming and J lost 6 bases; unmatched junction nucleotides: 6. The CDR3 covers 16 residues. Looked up from germline, CDR1 is SGHTA and CDR2 is FQGTGA. CDR3: CASSLTFAGGFNEQFF. CDR3 DNA sequence: TGTGCCAGCAGCTTAACGTTTGCGGGAGGGTTCAATGAGCAGTTCTTC.

The V gene is TRBV11-3, the J gene TRBJ1-1; possibly TRBD1 for D (5 bases). The CDR3 has 15 residues. Germline CDR1 and CDR2: SGHNT and YENEEA. V was shortened by 5 bases and J by 1 base, with 14 bases between the two germline ends. The CDR3 spells CASSPGGGKNTEAFF. For the CDR3, the DNA is TGTGCCAGCAGCCCAGGTGGGGGGAAGAACACTGAAGCTTTCTTT.

This clone was seen only once. The V and J genes are TRBV7-8 and TRBJ1-1; D gene unclear. CDR3 length: 14 residues. CDR1 is SGHVS and CDR2 is FQNEAQ in the germline V gene. The V end lost 1 base, the J end lost 5 bases, and 11 bases lay between the germline ends. The CDR3 sequence: CASSLVGQATEAFF. The CDR3 nucleotides read TGTGCCAGCAGCTTAGTGGGCCAGGCAACTGAAGCTTTCTTT. The whole variable domain, remainder taken from reference TRBV7-8 and TRBJ1-1, is GAGVSQSPRYKVAKRGQDVALRCDPISGHVSLFWYQQALGQGPEFLTYFQNEAQLDKSGLPSDRFFAERPEGSVSTLKIQRTQQEDSAVYLCASSLVGQATEAFFGQGTRLTVV.

This chain joins TRBV28 and TRBJ2-7; no definite D call. Germline V CDR1 and CDR2: MDHEN, SYDVKM. V lost 6 bases and J lost 0, with 15 bases in between. CDR3 length: 15 amino acids. The CDR3 DNA is TGTGCCAGCAGCACCCCCTCTAAATACTCCTACGAGCAGTACTTC. Translated, it gives CASSTPSKYSYEQYF.

This clone occurred a few times. V and J are TRBV2 and TRBJ1-2, with D possibly being TRBD1 (5 bases). Trimming cost V 7 bases and J 4 bases, with 13 bases left between them. The CDR3 runs 13 residues. Germline V gives CDR1 SNHLY, CDR2 FYNNEI. CDR3 sequence: CASTRQPVYGYTF. As DNA, the CDR3 is TGTGCCAGCACCCGACAGCCAGTCTATGGCTACACCTTC. Together with reference TRBV2 and TRBJ1-2, the CDR3 gives the full variable domain: EPEVTQTPSHQVTQMGQEVILRCVPISNHLYFYWYRQILGQKVEFLVSFYNNEISEKSEIFDDQFSVERPDGSNFTLKIRSTKLEDSAMYFCASTRQPVYGYTFGSGTRLTVV.

This sequence joins TRBV5-1 and TRBJ2-5; TRBD2 matches 7 bases. This CDR3 has 16 amino acids. The V and J ends lost 1 base and 2 bases, in that order; junction bases with no gene match: 8. The germline V gene encodes CDR1 SGHRS and CDR2 YFSETQ. CDR3 bases: TGCGCCAGCAGCTTGTTGCCAGCGGGGTCACAAGAGACCCAGTACTTC. Translation: CASSLLPAGSQETQYF.

The chain is built from TRBV9 and TRBJ2-3; 7 bases line up with TRBD2. V dropped 0 bases and J dropped 3; count of bases not matched to a gene: 10. Germline V lookup: CDR1 SGDLS, CDR2 YYNGEE. There are 17 residues in the CDR3. For the CDR3, the DNA is TGTGCCAGCAGCGTAGGGGTCGCGGGAGTCAATACAGATACGCAGTATTTT. It encodes CASSVGVAGVNTDTQYF.

The CDR3 region is CASSDPGIDTQYF. In DNA, the CDR3 is TGTGCCAGCAGTGATCCAGGGATAGATACGCAGTATTTT. This rearrangement joins TRBV6-6 to TRBJ2-3; D perhaps matches TRBD1 (5 bases). Trimming stripped 5 bases from V and 5 bases from J, with 11 bases between. CDR3 length: 13 residues. Germline V gene lookup returns CDR1 MNHNY and CDR2 SVGAGI (reference sequence).

The rearrangement joins TRBV19 to TRBJ1-5; D may be TRBD1 (5 bases). The CDR3 runs 15 residues. CDR1 LNHDA and CDR2 SQIVND come from the germline V gene (reference sequence). The ends were cut back, 1 base at V and 7 bases at J, with 14 bases in the middle. The DNA for the CDR3 is TGTGCCAGTAGTATAGGGGACCTTGTGAGCCAGCCCCAGCATTTT. Amino acids: CASSIGDLVSQPQHF.

This sequence joins TRBV7-2 and TRBJ2-5, with 7 bases that match TRBD2. The CDR3 is made up of 15 amino acids. CDR1 and CDR2 (germline): SGHTA, FQGNSA. Unmatched junction bases numbered 8, after V lost 5 bases and J lost 2 bases. The CDR3 loop reads CASSGWGAGQETQYF. CDR3 coding DNA: TGTGCCAGCAGCGGATGGGGAGCGGGGCAAGAGACCCAGTACTTC.

This sequence joins TRBV7-9 and TRBJ1-2; possibly TRBD1 for D (5 bases). CDR1 and CDR2 (germline): SEHNR, FQNEAQ (reference sequence). V was pared by 1 base and J by 0 bases, with 15 bases between. The CDR3 consists of 17 residues. The CDR3: CASSLGEPGLSNYGYTF. The CDR3 DNA reads as TGTGCCAGCAGCTTAGGGGAACCGGGACTTTCTAACTATGGCTACACCTTC.

The chain combines TRBV9 with TRBJ1-4; D uncertain. This CDR3 has 16 amino acids. V lost 2 bases and J lost 5, with 16 bases in between. Germline CDR1 is SGDLS and CDR2 is YYNGEE. The CDR3 nucleotides read TGTGCCAGCAGCGTGGGCCCGGGATTCACAAATGAAAAACTGTTTTTT. It codes for CASSVGPGFTNEKLFF.

The DNA of the CDR3 is TGTGCCAGCAGCGTACAAATCGACAGGGGGAATTCACCCCTCCACTTT. This sequence encodes CASSVQIDRGNSPLHF. J is TRBJ1-6 and V is TRBV9; TRBD1 matches at 9 bases. J was trimmed by 7 bases and V by 1 base; bases with no gene match: 6. Germline V gene data show CDR1 as SGDLS and CDR2 as YYNGEE. The length of the CDR3 is 16 residues.